This TCR beta chain was profiled in a study of metastatic and nonmetastatic thyroid tumors. About the research overall: Both malignant and benign thyroid patients supplied peripheral blood and tumor or nodule tissue samples, across which the repertoires of these patients were then compared. Study outcomes and limitations: TCR beta diversity was reportedly significantly higher in malignant thyroid tumors than benign nodules, in blood and tumor.

In regard to this clone: What it binds is not known.

CDR1 DFQATT and CDR2 SNEGSKA come from the germline V gene (reference sequence). The CDR3 covers 15 residues. The junction had 13 bases not matched to a gene; V was cut back by 4 bases and J by 6 bases. Authors' analysis steps: The authors used CDR3 differences across clinicopathological groups to build a distant-metastasis classifier for papillary thyroid cancer. With MiXCR, TCRdb reprocessed the PCR reads. The V and J calls, along with clone size, are taken from TCRdb and not from the paper's own processing. The sample consists of about 20,000 clones, more than 30% of them appearing once. All patients were untreated before thyroid surgery.

The specimen was tumor tissue. The receptor was isolated from a male donor with papillary thyroid cancer or a benign thyroid nodule (not recorded which). Some clones in this sample may be carry-over from other donors' samples. V is TRBV20-1 and J is TRBJ2-5, with TRBD2 identical over 8 bases. CDR3 sequence: CSATAGTRVVKTQYF. Here the CDR3 DNA reads TGCAGTGCTACAGCTGGGACTAGGGTGGTGAAGACCCAGTACTTC.